This T cell receptor beta chain was documented in a study of shared clonotypes between healthy human individuals. The V end lost 1 base, the J end lost 1 base, and 9 bases lay between the germline ends. The CDR3 covers 15 residues. Per the germline V gene, CDR1 is MGHRA and CDR2 is YSYEKL. TCRdb's table, derived via immunoSEQ multiplex PCR, lists solely in-frame clones and lacks some. The profile covers just over 2,000,000 clones, with 95% appearing a single time and roughly 0.13% taken by the ten largest. Source material: naive CD4+ T cells sorted from blood. Described subset: CD45RA+ positively selected. This receptor was obtained from a man aged 18 to 29 in good health. This rearrangement joins TRBV4-1 to TRBJ2-3, with D uncertain. The CDR3 here is CASSQASRGTDTQYF. DNA for the CDR3: TGCGCCAGCAGCCAAGCGTCTAGGGGCACAGATACGCAGTATTTT.